Here is one T cell receptor (beta chain) with its context. What it recognizes is unknown. Sequencing used immunoSEQ v3.0 at survey level. Some clones are missing from TCRdb's copy, which holds only in-frame ones; the method was immunoSEQ multiplex PCR. The repertoire holds tens of thousands of clones, with 86% as singletons. These data belong to a study of long-term antiretroviral therapy in people with HIV. This CDR3 spans 16 amino acids. J gave up 2 bases and V 4 bases, and 8 bases lay outside the gene matches. The V gene's germline CDR1 is SGHTS and CDR2 YDEGEE. Study-wide results and limits: Transplant-donor-level diversity was not reached after ART, though diversity increased.

This chain joins TRBV5-8 and TRBJ2-2, with 7 positions matching TRBD1. The sequences come from unsorted PBMCs, collected 1.2 years after starting antiretroviral therapy. This sequence originates from a woman in her forties or fifties with HIV. As DNA, the CDR3 is TGTGCCAGCAGCCCCCGACAGGGCGCCAACACCGGGGAGCTGTTTTTT. It yields the protein CASSPRQGANTGELFF.